This T cell receptor beta chain is from a study of response to subunit inactivated influenza vaccine. Regarding this clonotype: Its antigen is unknown.

Per germline, CDR1 DFQATT and CDR2 SNEGSKA (reference sequence). The CDR3 spans 15 residues. Trimming took off 2 bases at V and 5 bases at J, with 16 bases between the two ends. Regarding the study as a whole: Researchers suggested that each seasonal influenza vaccination recruits few new T cells.

MiXCR, run by TCRdb on the RT-PCR reads, gives a single entry per CDR3 protein. The data contain about 700,000 distinct CDR3 sequences, more than 11% of them singletons. The rearrangement links TRBV20-1 to TRBJ2-1; maybe TRBD1 (6 bases). The sequenced sample was PBMCs from blood, obtained around 14 days before vaccination. This receptor was identified in a man aged 50 to 60 who received an inactivated influenza vaccine. CDR3 in DNA: TGCAGTGCTAGATTGAACAGGGTTAGTGACAATGAGCAGTTCTTC. Protein product: CSARLNRVSDNEQFF.